This T cell receptor beta chain was captured by sequencing in a study of shared clonotypes between healthy human individuals. Worth noting for this clone: Its target is not known.

Across several immunoSEQ plates, the genomic DNA of each subset was split evenly. Template amounts of about 290 ng DNA, tens of thousands of T cell genomes, were employed in unsorted PBMC replicate PCRs. The table came from immunoSEQ multiplex PCR; TCRdb's copy has only in-frame clones and leaves some out. The sample shows about half a million clones, around four fifths of them seen only once. Study conclusions and caveats: Sampling covered nothing but blood. Tissue TCR repertoires likely differ from those found in blood.

Trimming removed 0 bases from V and 6 bases from J, with 11 bases in between. This CDR3 spans 14 amino acids. Per the germline V gene, CDR1 is SGHRS and CDR2 is YFSETQ. The specimen was PBMCs. This receptor was obtained from a woman between 40 and 50 years old in good health. Some clones in this sample may be carry-over from other donors' samples. The chain uses TRBV5-1 and TRBJ2-3; no definite D call. CDR3 nucleotides: TGCGCCAGCAGCTTGGCCACGGGTTCGGATACGCAGTATTTT. The encoded protein is CASSLATGSDTQYF. Based on the CDR3 plus reference TRBV5-1 and TRBJ2-3, the full variable domain is KAGVTQTPRYLIKTRGQQVTLSCSPISGHRSVSWYQQTPGQGLQFLFEYFSETQRNKGNFPGRFSGRQFSNSRSEMNVSTLELGDSALYLCASSLATGSDTQYFGPGTRLTVL.